This T cell receptor (beta chain) was captured by sequencing in a study of T cells after yellow fever vaccination. Looking at the study overall: SMART-Seq v4 Ultra Low Input prepared libraries from low-cell fractions.

TCRdb re-called the 5' RACE reads through MiXCR, storing one row per CDR3 protein. This sample has about 53,000 distinct CDR3 sequences, with about 5.6% found just once. The germline V gene encodes CDR1 LNHNV and CDR2 YYDKDF (reference sequence). The CDR3 has 16 residues. The V and J ends lost 3 bases and 5 bases, in that order; junction bases with no gene match: 8. Study outcomes and limitations: Post-booster samples contained most primary-vaccination clones (just under 98% CD4, around 90% CD8). Though it reached lower strength, the secondary response hit its peak faster, day 5 versus 15. Abundant bulk-derived clonotypes could contaminate FACS-sorted repertoires.

The chain carries TRBV15 and TRBJ2-1; 9 bases align to TRBD1. The sequences come from PBMCs, either bulk or a sorted T-cell subset (CD4+, CD8+, memory, or dextramer-sorted; not recorded which), collected on the day of the yellow fever booster vaccination. This sequence originates from a young man who received the YFV17D yellow fever vaccine. This CDR3 reads CATSSDRDRANNEQFF. The DNA for the CDR3 is TGTGCCACCAGCAGCGACCGGGACAGGGCAAACAATGAGCAGTTCTTC. The whole variable domain, filled in from reference TRBV15 and TRBJ2-1, reads DAMVIQNPRYQVTQFGKPVTLSCSQTLNHNVMYWYQQKSSQAPKLLFHYYDKDFNNEADTPDNFQSRRPNTSFCFLDIRSPGLGDTAMYLCATSSDRDRANNEQFFGPGTRLTVL.